One and the same sample provided the 16 T cell receptor beta chains below, sequenced in a study of T-cell reconstitution after alpha-beta-depleted transplantation in children (TCRdb year 2016). Library prep was done by PCR. Sequenced on an Illumina HiSeq 2500. TCR library preparation used molecular barcoding, with unique molecular identifiers applied to normalize quantification of the TCRbeta repertoire. The public reads were quality trimmed at Q25 with fastp and then assembled into clones with MiXCR by TCRdb, keeping productive beta chains. CDR3 protein duplicates are merged, each entry listing the most common genes and DNA. The sample table records 200,000 to 250,000 distinct CDR3 sequences; roughly 8% of these occur just once. The ten largest clones take up approximately 6.3% of the sample. In the paper's terms, the treatment or condition label means: allogeneic hematopoietic cell transplantation with graft depleted of TCRalphabeta T cells and CD19 B cells.

Material: PBMCs, mostly from graft donor cells, obtained 180 days after TCRalphabeta/CD19-depleted stem cell transplant. All receptors derive from a male patient aged 5 to 17 who had a stem cell transplant for acute lymphoblastic leukemia, so the T cells may come from the graft donor.

At least ten counts were recorded for this clonotype. The V and J genes are TRBV7-6 and TRBJ2-7; 7 bases agree with TRBD2. Germline lookup yields CDR1 SGHVS and CDR2 FNYEAQ. The CDR3 is 14 amino acids. Trimming removed 3 bases from V and 4 bases from J; junction bases left unmatched: 6. In nucleotides, the CDR3 is TGTGCCAGCAGCTTTGGCGGGGAGGGATACGAGCAGTACTTC. As protein: CASSFGGEGYEQYF.

This clonotype occurred many times. The chain has TRBV25-1 and TRBJ2-5, with D tentatively TRBD1 or TRBD2 (5 bases each). Deletions cut 7 bases from V and 2 bases from J, with 11 bases between. The CDR3 runs to 13 residues. Looked up from germline, CDR1 is MGHDK and CDR2 is SYGVNS. The CDR3 reads CASMGTFQETQYF. The CDR3 DNA reads TGTGCCAGCATGGGGACCTTTCAAGAGACCCAGTACTTC.

This clonotype was detected many times. The chain recombines TRBV9 with TRBJ2-1; D remains ambiguous. The germline gives CDR1 SGDLS, CDR2 YYNGEE. Deletions cut 0 bases from V and 7 bases from J, with 8 bases between. The CDR3 has 13 residues. Here the CDR3 DNA reads TGTGCCAGCAGCGTAGGTCCCCAAAATGAGCAGTTCTTC. This translates into CASSVGPQNEQFF.

This clonotype came up many times. The rearrangement links TRBV12-3 or TRBV12-4 to TRBJ1-5; 7 bases map to TRBD1. The ends lost 2 bases at V and 6 bases at J; junction bases unmatched: 7. CDR3 length equals 15 residues. The CDR3 here is CASSLNRGGGQPQHF. Here the CDR3 DNA reads TGTGCCAGCAGTTTAAACAGGGGCGGGGGTCAGCCCCAGCATTTT.

This clonotype was seen ten or more times. The chain has TRBV5-1 and TRBJ2-5; TRBD1 aligns across 7 bases. The V gene's germline CDR1 is SGHRS and CDR2 YFSETQ. The ends lost 2 bases at V and 4 bases at J; junction bases unmatched: 5. The CDR3 is 14 residues long. DNA of the CDR3: TGCGCCAGCAGCTTCATGGACAGGCCAGAGACCCAGTACTTC. Translation: CASSFMDRPETQYF.

Many counts were recorded for this clonotype. The chain uses TRBV20-1 and TRBJ2-5, with 11 bases aligning to TRBD2. V lost 8 bases, J lost 4 bases, and 6 bases stayed unmatched. This CDR3 comprises 13 residues. Germline values: CDR1 DFQATT, CDR2 SNEGSKA (reference sequence). The CDR3 coding sequence is TGCAGTCCCAAGGGGACTAGCGGAGAGACCCAGTACTTC. Translation gives CSPKGTSGETQYF.

This clonotype was counted at least ten times. The rearrangement links TRBV20-1 to TRBJ2-1; 9 bases line up with TRBD2. Losses at the gene ends were 0 bases for V and 6 bases for J; bases not matched to a gene: 9. Germline V gene sequence: CDR1 DFQATT, CDR2 SNEGSKA (reference sequence). This CDR3 comprises 16 residues. The DNA of the CDR3 is TGCAGTGCTAGAGATTTAGGTGCGGGAGGGGGCAATGAGCAGTTCTTC. It translates to CSARDLGAGGGNEQFF.

This clonotype was observed a few times. The chain employs TRBV12-3 or TRBV12-4 and TRBJ1-2; D call uncertain. Trimming cost V 6 bases and J 3 bases, with 14 bases left between them. The CDR3 sequence is 14 residues long. The DNA of the CDR3 is TGTGCCAGCAGCCAACCTTGGGTATACTATGGCTACACCTTC. Amino acids: CASSQPWVYYGYTF.

Comments on this clonotype: This may be a read error: a much more frequent sequence differs by one nucleotide. The chain couples TRBV7-6 to TRBJ2-1; the match to TRBD2 covers 9 bases. This CDR3 comprises 15 residues. Germline CDR1 SGHVS, CDR2 FNYEAQ. CDR3 nucleotide sequence: TGTGCCAGCAGCTTATATAGCGGGAGTGGCAATCAGCAGTTCTTC. Protein sequence: CASSLYSGSGNQQFF. The whole variable domain, filled in from reference TRBV7-6 and TRBJ2-1, reads GAGVSQSPRYKVTKRGQDVALRCDPISGHVSLYWYRQALGQGPEFLTYFNYEAQQDKSGLPNDRFSAERPEGSISTLTIQRTEQRDSAMYRCASSLYSGSGNQQFFGPGTRLTVL.

This clonotype was detected ten times or more. For the CDR3, the DNA is TGTGCCACCAGCAGAGATCCTATGGGGTTCGAGCAGTACTTC. Encoded protein: CATSRDPMGFEQYF. V gene TRBV15 combines with J gene TRBJ2-7; D is ambiguous. The germline gives CDR1 LNHNV, CDR2 YYDKDF (reference sequence). Trimming cost V 0 bases and J 6 bases, with 12 bases left between them. The CDR3 runs to 14 residues.

This clonotype has a count of ten or more. The chain uses TRBV7-9 and TRBJ2-4; no clear D gene. V was cut by 0 bases and J by 10 bases, with 13 bases left in between. The CDR3 is 14 amino acids. The germline V gene encodes CDR1 SEHNR and CDR2 FQNEAQ (reference sequence). CDR3 amino acids: CASSLARGVEIQYF. DNA for the CDR3: TGTGCCAGCAGCTTAGCGCGCGGTGTGGAGATTCAGTACTTC.

This clonotype was seen many times. The V and J genes are TRBV28 and TRBJ2-5; weak D call: TRBD2 (5 bases). Looked up from germline, CDR1 is MDHEN and CDR2 is SYDVKM. The V end lost 2 bases, the J end lost 2 bases, and 15 bases lay between the germline ends. CDR3 length equals 16 residues. CDR3 bases: TGTGCCAGCAGTTTACGCACGGGGTCAAGGCAAGAGACCCAGTACTTC. Its protein product is CASSLRTGSRQETQYF.

In its sample, this clonotype was seen many times. The rearrangement uses TRBV12-3 or TRBV12-4 and TRBJ1-5; no definite D call. Trimming stripped 1 base from V and 7 bases from J, with 8 bases between. The CDR3 runs 13 residues. DNA of the CDR3: TGTGCCAGCAGTTTAGGAGGGCCACAGCCCCAGCATTTT. This sequence encodes CASSLGGPQPQHF.

This clonotype was seen many times. V usage is TRBV18 and J usage is TRBJ1-2; D gene uncertain. This CDR3 has 13 residues. The germline V gene encodes CDR1 KGHSH and CDR2 LQKENI. V was clipped by 1 base and J by 2 bases, with 5 bases between them. The CDR3 DNA sequence: TGTGCCAGCTCACCACTGGACAACTATGGCTACACCTTC. Translation gives CASSPLDNYGYTF. The whole variable domain, remainder taken from reference TRBV18 and TRBJ1-2, is NAGVMQNPRHLVRRRGQEARLRCSPMKGHSHVYWYRQLPEEGLKFMVYLQKENIIDESGMPKERFSAEFPKEGPSILRIQQVVRGDSAAYFCASSPLDNYGYTFGSGTRLTVV.

This clonotype was seen many times. The V and J genes are TRBV3-1 and TRBJ1-5; possibly TRBD1 for D (5 bases). The CDR3 has 15 residues. V dropped 6 bases and J dropped 1 base, with 13 bases sitting between them. Germline CDR1 LGHDT, CDR2 YNNKEL (reference sequence). Here the CDR3 DNA reads TGTGCCAGCAGTCGGGACCCCCTAAGCAATCAGCCCCAGCATTTT. Translation: CASSRDPLSNQPQHF.

This clonotype was counted at least ten times. This rearrangement joins TRBV20-1 to TRBJ2-5, with 11 nucleotides matching TRBD2. The germline gives CDR1 DFQATT, CDR2 SNEGSKA (reference sequence). There are 16 residues in the CDR3. The J segment lost 1 base and the V segment lost 6 bases, leaving 10 bases of the junction unmatched. CDR3 protein: CSAPGLAGGTQETQYF. CDR3 in DNA: TGCAGTGCCCCCGGGCTAGCGGGGGGTACCCAAGAGACCCAGTACTTC.